These 4 T cell receptor beta chains were sequenced from one sample in a study of T cells after posttransplantation cyclophosphamide. TCRdb keeps only in-frame clones here, not all; method: immunoSEQ multiplex PCR. This sample shows 30,000 to 35,000 clones and no singletons; under 5.5% rests with the ten largest. Input material: PBMCs. These TCRs come from a woman in her twenties or thirties in good health and a related stem cell transplant donor.

In its sample, this clone was seen many times. The chain recombines TRBV10-2 with TRBJ1-2; TRBD1 agrees at 10 bases. The germline V gene has CDR1 WSHSY and CDR2 SAAADI. CDR3 length: 14 amino acids. V was clipped by 6 bases and J by 7 bases; unmatched bases: 8. This CDR3 reads CASRTGQGVSGYTF. CDR3 coding DNA: TGCGCCAGCAGAACCGGACAGGGGGTAAGTGGCTACACCTTC.

This clone was counted ten times or more. The rearrangement links TRBV7-9 to TRBJ2-1; possibly TRBD1 for D (7 bases). The CDR3 consists of 14 residues. Looked up from germline, CDR1 is SEHNR and CDR2 is FQNEAQ (reference sequence). V was shortened by 3 bases and J by 3 bases, with 9 bases between the two germline ends. CDR3 coding DNA: TGTGCCAGCAGCTTGCAGGGGGGCTACAATGAGCAGTTCTTC. Amino acid sequence: CASSLQGGYNEQFF.

The sample holds a few counts of this clone. The chain joins TRBV4-3 to TRBJ2-5, with D possibly matching TRBD1 (5 bases). From germline, CDR1 is LGHNA and CDR2 YSLEER. The CDR3 totals 15 residues. The V end lost 1 base, the J end lost 1 base, and 10 bases lay between the germline ends. The chain's CDR3 is CASSQVGRAQETQYF. CDR3 nucleotide sequence: TGCGCCAGCAGCCAAGTAGGCAGGGCCCAAGAGACCCAGTACTTC.

This clone was observed many times. V is TRBV5-1 and J is TRBJ2-1, with D possibly being TRBD2 (5 bases). The CDR3 spans 14 residues. Germline V gene sequence: CDR1 SGHRS, CDR2 YFSETQ. Trimming shortened V by 3 bases and J by 7 bases, and 14 bases separated the two germline ends. CDR3 DNA: TGCGCCAGCAGCTCGGAACTAGGGCTTAATGAGCAGTTCTTC. Its protein is CASSSELGLNEQFF. Variable domain in full (rest from reference TRBV5-1 and TRBJ2-1): KAGVTQTPRYLIKTRGQQVTLSCSPISGHRSVSWYQQTPGQGLQFLFEYFSETQRNKGNFPGRFSGRQFSNSRSEMNVSTLELGDSALYLCASSSELGLNEQFFGPGTRLTVL.